The entry below describes one T cell receptor (beta chain). The CDR3 has 13 residues. Looked up from germline, CDR1 is MGHDK and CDR2 is SYGVNS. TCRdb reprocessed the 5' RACE reads, keeping one entry per CDR3 protein, no DNA. This repertoire includes roughly 390,000 distinct CDR3 sequences. The data originate from a study of T cells expressing NK-cell markers. Study information: It was sorted CD3+CD56-NKG2C+, CD3+CD56+NKG2C- and CD3+CD56+NKG2C+ T cells that provided the TCR beta repertoires.

Sequences were obtained from blood T cells: a sorted CD56 or NKG2C T cell subset, CD4+ or CD8+ T cells, or bulk PBMC T cells (not recorded which). The chain couples TRBV25-1 to TRBJ2-4; TCRdb names TRBD1, which stays unverified in the absence of DNA. The sequence came from a woman between 50 and 59 years old in good health. CDR3 protein: CASNPGQGLTQYF.